A single T cell receptor beta chain is shown here with its context. The antigen is unknown. V lost 5 bases to trimming and J lost 3 bases, with 13 bases between them. Germline values: CDR1 KGHDR, CDR2 SFDVKD. CDR3 length: 14 amino acids. The data were taken from a study of T-cell memory formation after mild COVID-19. Study-level background: The TCR clusters were mostly specific to one donor. General observations from the study: From day 15 to 85, contracting clones were balanced between CD4 and CD8, whereas later expanders leaned toward CD4+. The authors did not confirm SARS-CoV-2 specificity of second-wave clones peaking day 37. The study found contracting CD4+ clones mainly in CM and EM and contracting CD8+ clones in EMRA.

TCRdb reprocessed the 5' RACE reads with MiXCR, giving one entry per CDR3 protein. The data contain about 430,000 distinct CDR3 sequences, 20% to 25% of them singletons. The receptor comes from an adult woman who had mild COVID-19 (a few samples of this study predate the infection). Cell type and time point are not known. The chain uses TRBV24-1 and TRBJ2-7; D is possibly TRBD2 (7 bases). The sample was PBMCs or a T cell subset sorted from them (not recorded which). Written as DNA, the CDR3 is TGTGCCACCAGTGCCCCGGGGGGCGGCTACGAGCAGTACTTC. Encoded protein: CATSAPGGGYEQYF.